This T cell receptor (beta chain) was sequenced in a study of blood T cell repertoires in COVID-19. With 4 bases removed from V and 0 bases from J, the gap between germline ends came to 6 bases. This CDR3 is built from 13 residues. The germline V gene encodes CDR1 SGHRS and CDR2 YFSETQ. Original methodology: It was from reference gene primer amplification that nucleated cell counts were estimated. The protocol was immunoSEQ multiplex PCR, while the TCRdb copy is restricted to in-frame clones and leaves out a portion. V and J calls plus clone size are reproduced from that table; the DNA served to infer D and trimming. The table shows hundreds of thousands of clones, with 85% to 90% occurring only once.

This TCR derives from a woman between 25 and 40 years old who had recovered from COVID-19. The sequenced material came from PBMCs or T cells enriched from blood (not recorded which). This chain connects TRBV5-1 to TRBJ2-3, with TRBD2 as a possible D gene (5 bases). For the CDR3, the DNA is TGCGCCAGCAGCCCGGGAAGCACAGATACGCAGTATTTT. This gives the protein CASSPGSTDTQYF.